Listed below are T cell receptor beta chains from one sample, sequenced in a study of sequential checkpoint blockade in melanoma. Clones were read by immunoSEQ multiplex PCR, and TCRdb kept only the in-frame ones, dropping some. Of some 40,000 clones listed, roughly 32% are singletons. The input for sequencing was tumor tissue (inferred from file names), taken from a patient given nivolumab and ipilimumab in sequence. Every receptor here comes from a human donor with melanoma. Each CDR3 is given with its conserved first and last residue. The D gene is left open where the match is weak. Some rows have no size entry. The others give once, few or many, or a class for an expanded clone.

size,J,V,D,CDR3,DNA
few,TRBJ2-7,TRBV6-8,.,CASSQDISYEQYF,TGTGCCAGCAGCCAAGACATATCCTACGAGCAGTACTTC
.,TRBJ2-2,TRBV5-1,.,CASRPGAANTGELFF,TGCGCCAGCAGGCCCGGAGCGGCGAACACCGGGGAGCTGTTTTTT
.,TRBJ1-2,TRBV18,.,CASSPDRESNYGYTF,TGTGCCAGCTCACCCGATAGAGAGTCTAACTATGGCTACACCTTC
.,TRBJ1-1,TRBV18,TRBD1,CASSPTGGADTEAFF,TGTGCCAGCTCACCGACAGGGGGCGCGGACACTGAAGCTTTCTTT
few,TRBJ2-3,TRBV11-3,TRBD2,CASSTKGGGTDTQYF,TGTGCCAGCAGCACCAAAGGCGGGGGGACAGATACGCAGTATTTT
.,TRBJ1-6,TRBV14,TRBD1,CASSLLGTGDSPLHF,TGTGCCAGCAGCCTGTTGGGGACAGGGGATTCACCCCTCCACTTT
.,TRBJ2-1,TRBV19,.,CATLGALAGYYNEQFF,TGTGCCACTCTCGGGGCTCTTGCGGGGTACTACAATGAGCAGTTCTTC
.,TRBJ2-7,TRBV6-8,.,CASSYGGATYEQYF,TGTGCCAGCAGTTACGGCGGGGCTACCTACGAGCAGTACTTC
many,TRBJ2-3,TRBV11-3,TRBD2,CASSPRLAGATDTQYF,TGTGCCAGCAGCCCAAGACTAGCGGGGGCCACAGATACGCAGTATTTT
.,TRBJ1-1,TRBV5-1,.,CASGVGQLNTEAFF,TGCGCCAGCGGGGTGGGGCAGCTTAACACTGAAGCTTTCTTT
.,TRBJ2-1,TRBV10-2,TRBD2,CASSELAGYNEQFF,TGCGCCAGCAGTGAACTAGCGGGATACAATGAGCAGTTCTTC
.,TRBJ1-2,TRBV30,.,CAWSVPWYYGYTF,TGTGCCTGGAGTGTACCCTGGTACTATGGCTACACCTTC
.,TRBJ1-5,TRBV19,.,CASTPRGEGNQPQHF,TGTGCCAGTACCCCAAGGGGGGAGGGGAACCAGCCCCAGCATTTT
few,TRBJ1-4,TRBV5-1,.,CASSQRGDGGEKLFF,TGCGCCAGCAGCCAGCGTGGGGACGGGGGTGAAAAACTGTTTTTT
few,TRBJ2-5,TRBV6-8,.,CASSYRGTSRETQYF,TGTGCCAGCAGTTACCGGGGCACATCACGAGAGACCCAGTACTTC
.,TRBJ2-7,TRBV11-3,TRBD2,CASSPGRLAGPYEQYF,TGTGCCAGCAGCCCCGGAAGACTAGCGGGGCCCTACGAGCAGTACTTC
few,TRBJ1-1,TRBV6-8,.,CATLRAGSRFEAFF,TGTGCCACCCTCAGGGCAGGGTCCCGTTTTGAAGCTTTCTTT
.,TRBJ1-3,TRBV5-1,.,CASSLSPGSGNTIYF,TGCGCCAGCAGCTTGTCTCCAGGGTCTGGAAACACCATATATTTT
few,TRBJ2-7,TRBV6-8,TRBD1,CASSDRDRGPYEQYF,TGTGCCAGCAGTGACCGGGACAGGGGGCCCTACGAGCAGTACTTC
.,TRBJ1-1,TRBV19,.,CASRTPTKGSTEAFF,TGTGCCAGTAGGACACCGACCAAGGGCAGCACTGAAGCTTTCTTT
.,TRBJ2-7,TRBV29-1,.,CSVEDQGSYEQYF,TGCAGCGTTGAAGATCAAGGCTCCTACGAGCAGTACTTC
.,TRBJ1-5,TRBV30,.,CAWSVNSNQPQHF,TGTGCCTGGAGTGTGAATAGCAATCAGCCCCAGCATTTT
few,TRBJ2-5,TRBV6-8,TRBD2,CATRGTSLQETQYF,TGTGCCACCCGAGGGACTAGCCTCCAAGAGACCCAGTACTTC
.,TRBJ1-3,TRBV28,TRBD1,CASSLMTGVGNTIYF,TGTGCCAGCAGTTTAATGACAGGGGTTGGAAACACCATATATTTT
many,TRBJ1-2,TRBV11-3,.,CASSSLLGRPSGYTF,TGTGCCAGCAGCTCCCTACTGGGGCGCCCATCAGGCTACACCTTC
.,TRBJ1-6,TRBV11-3,.,CASSLTVASYNSPLHF,TGTGCCAGCAGCTTGACGGTAGCTTCCTATAATTCACCCCTCCACTTT
.,TRBJ2-3,TRBV6-8,.,CASSSPWGTDTQYF,TGTGCCAGCAGTTCACCCTGGGGCACAGATACGCAGTATTTT
.,TRBJ2-7,TRBV5-1,.,CASSFSDGASYEQYF,TGCGCCAGCAGCTTTTCGGATGGGGCGTCCTACGAGCAGTACTTC
.,TRBJ2-3,TRBV28,.,CASSSSGSSRYTQYF,TGTGCCAGCAGTTCGTCCGGGTCTAGCCGGTATACGCAGTATTTT
.,TRBJ1-4,TRBV28,.,CASSLMGSNHEKLFF,TGTGCCAGCAGTTTGATGGGCTCAAATCATGAAAAACTGTTTTTT
many,TRBJ1-6,TRBV11-3,.,CASSKQGGYNSPLHF,TGTGCCAGCAGCAAGCAGGGTGGTTATAATTCACCCCTCCACTTT
many,TRBJ1-1,TRBV7-1,TRBD1,CASRGQAGSASTEAFF,TGTGCCAGCAGGGGACAGGCGGGGTCTGCTAGCACTGAAGCTTTCTTT
.,TRBJ2-7,TRBV5-1,.,CASSLGGPPYEQYF,TGCGCCAGCAGCTTGGGGGGTCCTCCCTACGAGCAGTACTTC
few,TRBJ2-5,TRBV9,TRBD1,CASSGQGQETQYF,TGTGCCAGCAGTGGACAGGGCCAAGAGACCCAGTACTTC
.,TRBJ2-7,TRBV30,TRBD2,CACDLAGGLYEQYF,TGTGCCTGTGACTTAGCGGGGGGGCTCTACGAGCAGTACTTC
.,TRBJ2-5,TRBV12-5,TRBD1,CASGTLTGGSAGETQYF,TGTGCTAGTGGTACCCTTACAGGGGGCTCCGCCGGGGAGACCCAGTACTTC
.,TRBJ2-2,TRBV6-8,TRBD2,CASRSRDYGTGELFF,TGTGCCAGCAGGTCCCGGGACTATGGAACCGGGGAGCTGTTTTTT
few,TRBJ2-7,TRBV12-5,.,CASTLWGSREQYF,TGTGCCAGCACCCTATGGGGTTCCCGCGAGCAGTACTTC
.,TRBJ1-2,TRBV19,TRBD1,CASRAPGTADYGYTF,TGTGCCAGTAGGGCCCCAGGGACAGCGGACTATGGCTACACCTTC
few,TRBJ1-2,TRBV11-3,TRBD1,CASNSGTGALVRYGYTF,TGTGCCAGCAATTCCGGGACAGGGGCCCTCGTTCGCTATGGCTACACCTTC
few,TRBJ1-1,TRBV14,.,CASSPSGGWVAFF,TGTGCCAGCAGCCCATCCGGGGGGTGGGTGGCTTTCTTT
.,TRBJ2-1,TRBV28,.,CASSFPYRSSYNEQFF,TGTGCCAGCAGTTTCCCTTACAGAAGCTCCTACAATGAGCAGTTCTTC
few,TRBJ2-3,TRBV11-3,TRBD2,CASSLRSGAGDIDTQYF,TGTGCCAGCAGCTTACGTTCAGGAGCGGGAGATATAGATACGCAGTATTTT
.,TRBJ1-3,TRBV19,.,CASSAPGQITIYF,TGTGCCAGTAGTGCCCCGGGACAAATAACCATATATTTT
few,TRBJ2-3,TRBV6-8,.,CAISVGPTDTQYF,TGTGCCATCAGTGTAGGTCCCACAGATACGCAGTATTTT
.,TRBJ1-4,TRBV30,.,CAWSRDSNEKLFF,TGTGCCTGGAGTCGAGACAGTAATGAAAAACTGTTTTTT
few,TRBJ1-2,TRBV14,.,CASSQEARGYTF,TGTGCCAGCAGCCAGGAGGCAAGGGGCTACACCTTC
.,TRBJ1-2,TRBV5-1,.,CASSLTGANYGYTF,TGCGCCAGCAGCTTGACGGGAGCTAACTATGGCTACACCTTC
few,TRBJ2-1,TRBV2,.,CASTSAGGSYNEQFF,TGTGCCAGCACTTCGGCTGGGGGCTCCTACAATGAGCAGTTCTTC
few,TRBJ2-3,TRBV11-3,TRBD1,CASSTDRVGTDTQYF,TGTGCCAGCAGCACGGACAGGGTCGGCACAGATACGCAGTATTTT
few,TRBJ2-7,TRBV6-8,.,CASSGRTSEQYF,TGTGCCAGCAGTGGGCGGACGTCCGAGCAGTACTTC
few,TRBJ1-5,TRBV18,.,CASSPEGVNQPQHF,TGTGCCAGCTCACCAGAGGGGGTCAATCAGCCCCAGCATTTT
.,TRBJ1-2,TRBV29-1,TRBD1,CSVGGQAVYGYTF,TGCAGCGTTGGAGGACAGGCGGTCTATGGCTACACCTTC
few,TRBJ2-7,TRBV11-3,TRBD2,CASSLDRGGLAGESYEQYF,TGTGCCAGCAGCTTAGATCGAGGTGGGCTAGCGGGAGAATCCTACGAGCAGTACTTC